This T cell receptor (beta chain) was profiled in a study of shared clonotypes between healthy human individuals. Points from the study as a whole: The sampled material consisted only of blood, and tissue repertoires are likely to differ.

Generated by immunoSEQ multiplex PCR, the TCRdb table keeps only in-frame clones and is missing some. This sample carries approximately 2.1 million clones, 85% to 95% of them seen once, and the ten largest clones take about 0.39%. This clone was seen just once. No antigen is known for it. The CD4+ fraction was divided into a CD45RA+ naive subset and a CD45RA-negative memory subset. What was sequenced was naive CD4+ T cells from PBMCs. Subset reported: CD45RA+ positively selected. This TCR derives from a man in his late teens or twenties in good health. Some clones in this sample may be carry-over from other donors' samples.

CDR3 loop: CASSDRGSPYEQYF. CDR3 bases: TGTGCCAGCAGTGATCGGGGGAGCCCCTACGAGCAGTACTTC. V and J are TRBV2 and TRBJ2-7, with D possibly TRBD2 on 6 matching bases. The CDR3 is made up of 14 amino acids. Germline CDR1 is SNHLY and CDR2 is FYNNEI. Trimming shortened V by 3 bases and J by 2 bases, and 11 bases separated the two germline ends.